A single T cell receptor beta chain is shown here with its context. The specificity of this receptor is unknown. Within one base of it there is no much larger clone, and no base qualities were kept. These data are taken from a study of blood T cells in healthy people across ages (dated by TCRdb to between 2014 and 2017). Regarding the complete study: In model experiments, template switching captured roughly one uniquely barcoded TCR beta cDNA molecule for every two T cells. Age-related changes in TCR beta repertoire diversity were measured in the study by deep sequencing normalized with unique cDNA molecular identifiers. Four age groups were formed from the donors: young (average 16 years), middle-aged (roughly 38), aged (62) and long-lived (approximately 78). Donors of different ages were randomly distributed across sequencing lanes to avoid experimental bias. The study analyzed two additional independent replicas of 1 million unique cDNA reads from the same blood draw for two donors, one aged 18 to 29 and one aged 80 or older. General study outcomes and caveats: Since profiling was done on bulk unsorted PBMCs, naive and antigen-experienced compartments could not be conclusively compared. Donor CMV infection status was unknown, potentially confounding age-related changes in expanded clonotypes. Total diversity estimates from one million sequenced T cells were considered lower bounds and underestimates. The percentage of naive T cells measured by flow cytometry correlated strongly with observed TCR beta diversity. Observed TCR beta diversity per million T cells fell roughly linearly with age, and a significant reduction was already apparent by age about 43. The long-lived group showed more naive CD4+ T cells, fewer expanded clones and increased TCR diversity than the aged group, suggesting age selection.

The roughly 39 donors, aged about 6 to 100 years, were systemically healthy Caucasian individuals from Russia. Each donor gave ten milliliters of peripheral blood, collected into EDTA-treated Vacutainer tubes. PBMCs were isolated by Ficoll-Paque density-gradient centrifugation, with at least 7 million obtained per sample. Total RNA was extracted from PBMCs with Trizol reagent, with at least 5.5 micrograms obtained per sample. For every donor, an aliquot of PBMCs went through flow cytometry to measure the percentages of naive CD45RAhigh/CD27high T cells. Library construction relied on 5' RACE. Reads for this sample came from an Illumina HiSeq 2500. A second PCR of about 6 to 11 cycles was run with a J-beta primer mix and a sample-barcoded 5' primer. A template-switch 5' adaptor carrying 12 random nucleotides introduced a unique molecular identifier onto each TCR beta cDNA molecule. Each sample yielded at least 2.5 million CDR3-containing paired-end reads. All of the RNA was converted into first-strand cDNA using the Mint cDNA synthesis kit, with a TRBC-specific oligonucleotide serving as the primer. After uracil-DNA glycosylase treatment, a first 18-cycle PCR used universal primers M1SS and BC2_uni_R on all cDNA. The original pipeline was this. For normalization, 1 million high-quality reads were randomly selected from each sample, with every read carrying a distinct molecular identifier. Reads with shared molecular identifiers were discarded instead of being binned into consensus sequences. MiTCR, with a Q25 quality threshold and the strictest error-elimination algorithm, was used for CDR3 identification, clonotype clustering and error correction. A nonparametric unseen species model using Euler transformation provided a lower-bound estimate of total TCR beta diversity. TCRdb applied fastp at Q25 and MiXCR to the public reads, then kept only in-frame beta chains. When rows share a CDR3 protein, they turn into one entry using the most common DNA and genes. These V and J calls rely on TCRdb rather than the paper's analysis. Here the sample has fewer than 2,000,000 distinct CDR3 sequences; roughly a third occur a single time. The ten largest make up about 11% of the sample.

The CDR3, from cysteine to phenylalanine, totals 15 residues. Just the 45-base CDR3 DNA is kept, in frame starting at base 1. CDR1 and CDR2 were assigned from the germline V gene (reference sequence) as DFQATT and SNEGSKA. Trimming accounts for 4 bases at V and 7 bases at J, while the number of junction bases matched to no gene is 11. This clonotype originated in a woman aged 25-40 years in good health. Input material: blood. This chain is built from TRBV20-1 and TRBJ2-1, with 9 middle bases fitting TRBD1. CDR3 reads: CSAIHTGTGRNEQFF. The DNA reads as follows: TGCAGTGCTATACATACCGGGACAGGGCGGAATGAGCAGTTCTTC.